The 28 T cell receptor beta chains below all came from one sample that was sequenced in a study of blood T cell repertoires in COVID-19. The method was immunoSEQ multiplex PCR; TCRdb's version includes in-frame clones alone and lacks a portion of them. The sample lists around 24,000 clones, approximately 80% occurring once. Material: peripheral blood. These TCRs come from an elderly man with active or convalescent COVID-19.

This rearrangement joins TRBV24-1 to TRBJ2-5; maybe TRBD1 (5 bases). Germline CDR1 KGHDR, CDR2 SFDVKD. The CDR3 runs to 15 residues. V gave up 3 bases and J gave up 2 bases, with 12 bases separating them. The CDR3 DNA follows: TGTGCCACCAGTGATCCAGGGTCCCCACAAGAGACCCAGTACTTC. It is translated as CATSDPGSPQETQYF.

The chain employs TRBV18 and TRBJ1-6; D remains ambiguous. Trimming took 0 bases from V and 5 from J, leaving 5 bases between them. CDR3 size: 14 residues. From germline, CDR1 is KGHSH and CDR2 LQKENI. The CDR3 DNA sequence: TGTGCCAGCTCACCACCAGCAAATAATTCACCCCTCCACTTT. Protein: CASSPPANNSPLHF.

The chain employs TRBV7-6 and TRBJ2-2; possibly TRBD2 for D (6 bases). This CDR3 has 15 residues. V lost 5 bases, J lost 0 bases, and 10 bases lay in between. Germline V gene lookup returns CDR1 SGHVS and CDR2 FNYEAQ. Here the CDR3 reads CASSPWGANTGELFF. The CDR3 nucleotides are TGTGCCAGCAGCCCCTGGGGGGCGAACACCGGGGAGCTGTTTTTT. Combining the CDR3 with reference TRBV7-6 and TRBJ2-2 gives the whole variable domain GAGVSQSPRYKVTKRGQDVALRCDPISGHVSLYWYRQALGQGPEFLTYFNYEAQQDKSGLPNDRFSAERPEGSISTLTIQRTEQRDSAMYRCASSPWGANTGELFFGEGSRLTVL.

This clone counts as medium-sized. This rearrangement joins TRBV4-3 to TRBJ1-4, with 8 bases that match TRBD1. Germline trimming cut 5 bases from V and 7 bases from J; bases unmatched to any gene: 6. Germline CDR1 is LGHNA and CDR2 is YSLEER. This CDR3 region has 14 residues. The CDR3 bases are TGCGCCAGCAGCAAGGGACAGGAGCCTGAAAAACTGTTTTTT. This sequence encodes CASSKGQEPEKLFF.

This clone was seen a single time. This chain links TRBV19 with TRBJ1-5, with 9 positions matching TRBD1. Per germline, CDR1 LNHDA and CDR2 SQIVND (reference sequence). The CDR3 is made up of 17 amino acids. With 3 bases clipped from V and 5 bases from J, the junction kept 11 bases outside the gene matches. Here the CDR3 reads CASSILTGTGIDQPQHF. CDR3 coding DNA: TGTGCCAGTAGTATCCTTACCGGGACAGGGATCGATCAGCCCCAGCATTTT.

The rearrangement links TRBV5-6 to TRBJ1-2, with D perhaps TRBD1 (6 bases). The germline V and J ends were trimmed by 0 bases and 9 bases, with 12 bases remaining between them. This CDR3 region has 13 residues. Looked up from germline, CDR1 is SGHDT and CDR2 is YYEEEE. The CDR3 protein is CASSLVSGDSYTF. CDR3 bases: TGTGCCAGCAGCTTGGTTTCAGGGGATAGCTACACCTTC. The full variable domain, rest sourced from reference TRBV5-6 and TRBJ1-2, is DAGVTQSPTHLIKTRGQQVTLRCSPKSGHDTVSWYQQALGQGPQFIFQYYEEEERQRGNFPDRFSGHQFPNYSSELNVNALLLGDSALYLCASSLVSGDSYTFGSGTRLTVV.

The chain carries TRBV5-4 and TRBJ2-7; 8 nucleotides agree with TRBD2. Germline V lookup: CDR1 SGHNT, CDR2 YYREEE (reference sequence). The CDR3 sequence is 16 residues long. V shed 3 bases, J shed 3 bases, and the junction held 11 bases outside the gene matches. CDR3 in DNA: TGTGCCAGCAGCTCCGGTGGGGGCCTAGCGGGCTACGAGCAGTACTTC. Protein: CASSSGGGLAGYEQYF.

As concerns this clone: The junction shows a germline mismatch at one end, possibly a read error. Other DNA sequences from this sample encode an identical CDR3 as well. J is TRBJ1-6 and V is TRBV7-2; 8 nucleotides match TRBD1. Per the germline V gene, CDR1 is SGHTA and CDR2 is FQGNSA. The CDR3 is made up of 17 amino acids. CDR3 bases: TGTGCCAGTAGCTTCCGACAGGGGAATACTCCTAATTCACCCCTCCACTTT. Translated, it gives CASSFRQGNTPNSPLHF.

The chain employs TRBV12-3 or TRBV12-4 and TRBJ1-2; no clear D. CDR3 length: 13 amino acids. V lost 1 base, J lost 4 bases, and 7 bases lay in between. CDR3: CASSLVASYGYTF. The CDR3 coding sequence is TGTGCCAGCAGTTTAGTGGCTTCCTATGGCTACACCTTC.

V is TRBV5-1 and J is TRBJ2-1; 7 bases are a match to TRBD2. The CDR3 loop spans 15 amino acids. V lost 5 bases to trimming and J lost 8 bases; unmatched junction nucleotides: 13. The germline V gene has CDR1 SGHRS and CDR2 YFSETQ. For the CDR3, the DNA is TGCGCCAGCAGGTTTCGGGGGACTACTATCGATGAGCAGTTCTTC. Translating it yields CASRFRGTTIDEQFF.

The V call is TRBV7-2, the J call TRBJ1-5, with D perhaps matching TRBD1 (6 bases). Germline lookup yields CDR1 SGHTA and CDR2 FQGNSA. Between the trimmed V and J ends, which lost 3 bases and 7 bases, there was a span of 10 bases. The CDR3 runs to 13 residues. This CDR3 is CASSLGARQPQHF. CDR3 sequence (DNA): TGTGCCAGCAGCTTGGGGGCACGGCAGCCCCAGCATTTT.

This sequence joins TRBV3-1 (or the pseudogene TRBV3-2) and TRBJ2-4, with 12 positions matching TRBD2. Germline CDR1 LGHDT, CDR2 YNNKEL (reference sequence). V dropped 3 bases and J dropped 5; count of bases not matched to a gene: 5. The CDR3 sequence is 16 residues long. The DNA for the CDR3 is TGTGCCAGCAGCCAGGGTCTAGCGGGGGGGCAAAACATTCAGTACTTC. This translates into CASSQGLAGGQNIQYF.

This rearrangement joins TRBV18 to TRBJ2-7; D not resolved. V shed 4 bases and J shed 3 bases, with 7 bases lying between them. The germline V gene encodes CDR1 KGHSH and CDR2 LQKENI. The CDR3 sequence is 12 residues long. The CDR3 here is CASSRSFYEQYF. The CDR3 region has the DNA TGTGCCAGCTCACGGAGCTTCTACGAGCAGTACTTC.

V gene TRBV19 combines with J gene TRBJ2-7; possible D gene TRBD2, 5 bases. The CDR3 contains 17 residues. Germline V CDR1 and CDR2: LNHDA, SQIVND (reference sequence). V dropped 0 bases and J dropped 3 bases, with 18 bases sitting between them. CDR3 amino acids: CASSIDLVPGTRYEQYF. DNA of the CDR3: TGTGCCAGTAGTATAGATCTTGTCCCGGGAACCCGCTACGAGCAGTACTTC.

The chain is built from TRBV11-2 and TRBJ1-1, with D tentatively TRBD1 (5 bases). V lost 0 bases to trimming and J lost 6 bases, with 14 bases between them. CDR1 and CDR2 from the germline V gene are SGHAT and FQNNGV. The length of the CDR3 is 15 residues. For the CDR3, the DNA is TGTGCCAGCAGCTTAGAAACGGGGGTTAAGTCTGAAGCTTTCTTT. It codes for CASSLETGVKSEAFF.

The rearrangement uses TRBV7-3 and TRBJ1-2, with a weak D call TRBD1 (6 bases). The germline CDR1 and CDR2 sequences are SGHTA and FQGTGA. The V gene lost 1 base and the J gene lost 8 bases, with 11 bases spanning the gap. The CDR3 is 13 residues long. DNA of the CDR3: TGTGCCAGCAGCTTAAATATGGGGGCCGGCTACACCTTC. Amino acids: CASSLNMGAGYTF.

J is TRBJ1-5 and V is TRBV11-2, with a possible D match to TRBD1 (5 bases). The V end was cut by 3 bases, the J end by 3 bases, with 9 bases between. The germline CDR1 and CDR2 sequences are SGHAT and FQNNGV. The CDR3 sequence is 14 residues long. The CDR3 spells CASSFDRNNQPQHF. The CDR3 DNA sequence: TGTGCCAGCAGCTTCGACAGAAACAATCAGCCCCAGCATTTT.

This chain connects TRBV9 to TRBJ1-4; a possible D gene is TRBD1 (5 bases). This CDR3 comprises 12 residues. The germline V gene encodes CDR1 SGDLS and CDR2 YYNGEE. Between the trimmed V and J ends, which lost 3 bases and 13 bases, there was a span of 13 bases. The CDR3 DNA reads TGTGCCAGCAGCGGGATAGGAGGGGCACTGTTTTTT. It yields the protein CASSGIGGALFF.

The chain has TRBV11-2 and TRBJ2-1; 7 bases agree with TRBD2. Germline lookup yields CDR1 SGHAT and CDR2 FQNNGV. Trimming cost V 5 bases and J 0 bases; bases outside gene matches: 13. CDR3 length: 18 amino acids. DNA for the CDR3: TGTGCCAGCAGCCCCTCGGGGAGGGCCCCATCCTCCTACAATGAGCAGTTCTTC. It is translated as CASSPSGRAPSSYNEQFF.

CDR3 DNA sequence: TGTGCCAGCAGTCCAACAGGGGACAATGGCTACACCTTC. Protein sequence: CASSPTGDNGYTF. The chain is built from TRBV25-1 and TRBJ1-2; TRBD1 aligns across 7 bases. Germline loops: CDR1 MGHDK, CDR2 SYGVNS. The CDR3 sequence is 13 residues long. Losses at the gene ends were 5 bases for V and 6 bases for J; bases not matched to a gene: 6.

This rearrangement joins TRBV2 to TRBJ2-2, with 8 bases fitting TRBD2. The CDR3 loop spans 14 amino acids. Germline V gives CDR1 SNHLY, CDR2 FYNNEI. After removal of 7 bases from V and 7 bases from J, the junction contained 8 bases not matched to a gene. The CDR3 bases are TGTGCCAGCATGACGGGGGGGTACAGCGGGGAGCTGTTTTTT. It encodes CASMTGGYSGELFF.

The V gene is TRBV19, the J gene TRBJ1-2; D is possibly TRBD1 (5 bases). This CDR3 has 12 amino acids. The V gene's germline CDR1 is LNHDA and CDR2 SQIVND (reference sequence). V lost 11 bases and J lost 7, with 17 bases in between. Written as DNA, the CDR3 is TGTGCCTCCAAGGGGCAGTTTGGTGGCTACACCTTC. Amino acids: CASKGQFGGYTF.

V usage is TRBV3-1 (or the pseudogene TRBV3-2) and J usage is TRBJ1-3, with 10 nucleotides matching TRBD1. This CDR3 region has 20 residues. Germline CDR1 LGHDT, CDR2 YNNKEL (reference sequence). V lost 4 bases to trimming and J lost 9 bases; unmatched junction nucleotides: 24. Written as DNA, the CDR3 is TGTGCCAGCAGCCCCCAAACAGAGATCGGACAGGGGGAACTATACGGCACCATATATTTT. Translation: CASSPQTEIGQGELYGTIYF.

The rearrangement links TRBV6-5 to TRBJ2-1, with TRBD1 matching 8 bases. V lost 7 bases, J lost 3 bases, and 8 bases stayed unmatched. CDR1 and CDR2 from the germline V gene are MNHEY and SVGAGI. The CDR3 covers 15 residues. This CDR3 is CASTLPTGVYNEQFF. CDR3 DNA sequence: TGTGCCAGCACCCTTCCGACAGGGGTCTACAATGAGCAGTTCTTC.

The chain links TRBV2 to TRBJ1-1, with D perhaps matching TRBD1 (5 bases). V was clipped by 6 bases and J by 3 bases, with 8 bases between them. The germline V gene has CDR1 SNHLY and CDR2 FYNNEI. The CDR3 runs 12 residues. The CDR3 sequence: CASRGGDTEAFF. CDR3 in DNA: TGTGCCAGCAGGGGGGGGGACACTGAAGCTTTCTTT.

The chain couples TRBV18 to TRBJ1-1; 8 nucleotides line up with TRBD1. After removal of 0 bases from V and 4 bases from J, the junction contained 4 bases not matched to a gene. Per the germline V gene, CDR1 is KGHSH and CDR2 is LQKENI. This CDR3 is 15 amino acids long. The CDR3 spells CASSPPDRVSTEAFF. Here the CDR3 DNA reads TGTGCCAGCTCACCACCGGACAGGGTGAGCACTGAAGCTTTCTTT.

The V call is TRBV7-6, the J call TRBJ2-7; 8 positions match TRBD2. Germline values: CDR1 SGHVS, CDR2 FNYEAQ. V dropped 4 bases and J dropped 2; count of bases not matched to a gene: 7. This CDR3 has 15 residues. CDR3 in DNA: TGTGCCAGCAGCTCTATAGCGGGAAACCCCTACGAGCAGTACTTC. Translated: CASSSIAGNPYEQYF.

There are a few counts of this clone. The V call is TRBV6-2 or TRBV6-3, the J call TRBJ2-3; 11 positions agree with TRBD1. The trim removed 5 bases at V and 1 base at J, leaving 8 bases unmatched. Germline V CDR1 and CDR2: MNHEY, SVGEGT. This CDR3 is built from 17 residues. The CDR3 here is CASSATGTGGGTDTQYF. CDR3 sequence (DNA): TGTGCCAGCAGTGCCACCGGGACAGGGGGAGGCACAGATACGCAGTATTTT.